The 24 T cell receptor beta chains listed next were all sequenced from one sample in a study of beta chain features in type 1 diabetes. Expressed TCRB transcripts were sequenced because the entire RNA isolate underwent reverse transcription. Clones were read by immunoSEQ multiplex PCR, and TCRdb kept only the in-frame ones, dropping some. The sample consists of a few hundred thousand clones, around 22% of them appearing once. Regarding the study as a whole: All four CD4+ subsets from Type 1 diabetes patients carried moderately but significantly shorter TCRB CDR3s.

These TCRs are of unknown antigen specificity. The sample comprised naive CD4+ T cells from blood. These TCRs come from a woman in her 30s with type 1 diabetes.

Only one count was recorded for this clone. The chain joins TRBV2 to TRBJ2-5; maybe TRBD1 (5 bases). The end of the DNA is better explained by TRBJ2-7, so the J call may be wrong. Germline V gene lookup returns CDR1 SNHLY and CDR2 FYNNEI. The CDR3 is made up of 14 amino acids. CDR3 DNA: TGTGCCAGCAGTGAACAGGGCAAAGCCTACGAGCAGTACTTC. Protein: CASSEQGKAYEQYF.

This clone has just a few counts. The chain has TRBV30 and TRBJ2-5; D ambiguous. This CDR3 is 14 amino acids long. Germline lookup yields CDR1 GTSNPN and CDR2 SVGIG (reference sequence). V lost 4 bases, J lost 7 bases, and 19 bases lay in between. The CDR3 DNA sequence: TGTGCCTGGACTCGAGTGAGCGCCGGATGGACCCAGTACTTC. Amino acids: CAWTRVSAGWTQYF.

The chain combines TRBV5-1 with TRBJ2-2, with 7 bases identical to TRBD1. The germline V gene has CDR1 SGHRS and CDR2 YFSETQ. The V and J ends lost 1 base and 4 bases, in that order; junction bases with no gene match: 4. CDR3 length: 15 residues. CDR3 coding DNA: TGCGCCAGCAGCTTGCCCCAGGGGGTCACCGGGGAGCTGTTTTTT. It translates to CASSLPQGVTGELFF. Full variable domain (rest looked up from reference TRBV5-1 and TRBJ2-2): KAGVTQTPRYLIKTRGQQVTLSCSPISGHRSVSWYQQTPGQGLQFLFEYFSETQRNKGNFPGRFSGRQFSNSRSEMNVSTLELGDSALYLCASSLPQGVTGELFFGEGSRLTVL.

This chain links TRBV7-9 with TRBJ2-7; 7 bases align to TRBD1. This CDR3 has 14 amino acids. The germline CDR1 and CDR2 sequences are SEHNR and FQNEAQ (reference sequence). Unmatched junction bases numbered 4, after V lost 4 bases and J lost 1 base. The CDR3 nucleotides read TGTGCCAGCAGCTCACGGACAGGATCCTACGAGCAGTACTTC. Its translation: CASSSRTGSYEQYF.

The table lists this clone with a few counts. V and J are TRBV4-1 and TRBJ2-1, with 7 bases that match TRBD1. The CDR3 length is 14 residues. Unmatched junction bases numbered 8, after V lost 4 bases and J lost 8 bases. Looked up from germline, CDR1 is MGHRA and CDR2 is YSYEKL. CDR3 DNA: TGCGCCAGCAGCCGCCGTACAGGGGTCGATGAGCAGTTCTTC. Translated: CASSRRTGVDEQFF.

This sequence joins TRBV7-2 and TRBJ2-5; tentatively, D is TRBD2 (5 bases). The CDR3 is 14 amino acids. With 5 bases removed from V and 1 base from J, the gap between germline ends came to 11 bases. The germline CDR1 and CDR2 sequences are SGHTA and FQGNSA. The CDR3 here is CASSKDGVQETQYF. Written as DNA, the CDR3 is TGTGCCAGCAGCAAGGACGGGGTCCAAGAGACCCAGTACTTC.

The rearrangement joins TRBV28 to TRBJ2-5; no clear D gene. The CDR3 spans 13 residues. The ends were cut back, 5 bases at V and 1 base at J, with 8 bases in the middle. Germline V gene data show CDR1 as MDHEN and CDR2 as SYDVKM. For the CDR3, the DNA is TGTGCCAGCAGTCCCCCAGTCCAAGAGACCCAGTACTTC. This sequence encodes CASSPPVQETQYF. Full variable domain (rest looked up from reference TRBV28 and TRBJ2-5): DVKVTQSSRYLVKRTGEKVFLECVQDMDHENMFWYRQDPGLGLRLIYFSYDVKMKEKGDIPEGYSVSREKKERFSLILESASTNQTSMYLCASSPPVQETQYFGPGTRLLVL.

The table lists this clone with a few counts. CDR3: CASSFGQDEKLFF. As DNA, the CDR3 is TGTGCCAGCTCATTTGGACAAGATGAAAAACTGTTTTTT. This chain links TRBV18 with TRBJ1-4; TRBD1 might be the D (5 bases). CDR3 size: 13 residues. Trimming took 5 bases from V and 6 from J, leaving 10 bases between them. In germline, CDR1 is KGHSH, CDR2 LQKENI.

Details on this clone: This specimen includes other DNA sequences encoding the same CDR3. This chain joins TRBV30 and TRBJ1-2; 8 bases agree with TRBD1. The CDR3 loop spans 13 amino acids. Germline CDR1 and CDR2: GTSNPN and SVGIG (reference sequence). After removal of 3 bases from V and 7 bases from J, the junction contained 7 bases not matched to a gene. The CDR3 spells CAWSLGQGGGYTF. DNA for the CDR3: TGTGCCTGGAGCCTCGGACAGGGAGGTGGCTACACCTTC.

The CDR3 is CASSLDRGRNQPQHF. The CDR3 coding sequence is TGTGCCAGTAGCCTCGACAGGGGGCGAAATCAGCCCCAGCATTTT. V usage is TRBV19 and J usage is TRBJ1-5; 10 nucleotides align to TRBD1. Germline-derived CDR1 and CDR2 are LNHDA and SQIVND (reference sequence). The CDR3 sequence is 15 residues long. J was trimmed by 4 bases and V by 6 bases; bases with no gene match: 6.

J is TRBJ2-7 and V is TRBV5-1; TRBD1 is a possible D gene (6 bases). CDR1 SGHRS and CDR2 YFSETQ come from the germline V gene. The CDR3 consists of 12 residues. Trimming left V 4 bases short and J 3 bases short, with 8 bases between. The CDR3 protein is CASSVGHYEQYF. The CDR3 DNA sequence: TGCGCCAGCAGCGTGGGACACTACGAGCAGTACTTC.

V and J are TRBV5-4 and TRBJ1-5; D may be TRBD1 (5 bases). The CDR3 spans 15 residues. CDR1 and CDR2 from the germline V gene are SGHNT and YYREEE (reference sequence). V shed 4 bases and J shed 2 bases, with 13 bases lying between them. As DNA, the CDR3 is TGTGCCAGCAGCGCAGGGATAGGAGGCAATCAGCCCCAGCATTTT. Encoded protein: CASSAGIGGNQPQHF.

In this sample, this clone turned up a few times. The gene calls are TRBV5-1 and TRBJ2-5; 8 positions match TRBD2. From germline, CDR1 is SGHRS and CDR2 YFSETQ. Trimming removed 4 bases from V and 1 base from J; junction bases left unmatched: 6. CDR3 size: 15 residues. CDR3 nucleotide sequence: TGCGCCAGCAGCCAAATCGGGACTAGCCAAGAGACCCAGTACTTC. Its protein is CASSQIGTSQETQYF.

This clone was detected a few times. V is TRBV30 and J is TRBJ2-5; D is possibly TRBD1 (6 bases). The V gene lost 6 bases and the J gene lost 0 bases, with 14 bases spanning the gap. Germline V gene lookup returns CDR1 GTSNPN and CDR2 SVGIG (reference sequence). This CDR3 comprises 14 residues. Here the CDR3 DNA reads TGTGCCTGCCGTGGCAGGGGAGACCAAGAGACCCAGTACTTC. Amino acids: CACRGRGDQETQYF.

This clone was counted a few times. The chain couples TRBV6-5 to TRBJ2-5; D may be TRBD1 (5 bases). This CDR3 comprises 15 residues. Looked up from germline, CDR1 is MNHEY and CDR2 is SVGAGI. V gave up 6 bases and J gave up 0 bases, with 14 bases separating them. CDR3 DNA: TGTGCCAGCAGCTCACAGGCTTGGTACCAAGAGACCCAGTACTTC. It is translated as CASSSQAWYQETQYF.

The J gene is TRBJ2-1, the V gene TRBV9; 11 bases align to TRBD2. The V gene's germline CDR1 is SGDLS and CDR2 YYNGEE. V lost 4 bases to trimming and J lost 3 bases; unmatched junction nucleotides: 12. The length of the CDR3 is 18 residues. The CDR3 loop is CASSRTTIGTSGYNEQFF. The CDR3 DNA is TGTGCCAGCAGCCGTACAACGATCGGGACTAGCGGCTACAATGAGCAGTTCTTC.

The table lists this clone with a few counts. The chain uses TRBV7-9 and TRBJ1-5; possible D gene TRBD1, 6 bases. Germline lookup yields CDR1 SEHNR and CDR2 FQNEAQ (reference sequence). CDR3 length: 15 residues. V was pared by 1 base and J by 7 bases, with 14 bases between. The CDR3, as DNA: TGTGCCAGCAGCTTAGGTGAAGGGGGAAGGCAGCCCCAGCATTTT. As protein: CASSLGEGGRQPQHF.

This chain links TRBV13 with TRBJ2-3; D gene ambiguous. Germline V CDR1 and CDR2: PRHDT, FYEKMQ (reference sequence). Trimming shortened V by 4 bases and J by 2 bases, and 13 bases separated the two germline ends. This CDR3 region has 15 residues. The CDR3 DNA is TGTGCCAGCAGCTCCCGTCCTCTACCCACAGATACGCAGTATTTT. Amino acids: CASSSRPLPTDTQYF.

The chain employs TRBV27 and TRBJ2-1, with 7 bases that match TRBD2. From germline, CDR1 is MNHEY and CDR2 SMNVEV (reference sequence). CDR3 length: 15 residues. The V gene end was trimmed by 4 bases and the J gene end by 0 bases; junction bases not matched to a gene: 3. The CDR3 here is CASSSTSASYNEQFF. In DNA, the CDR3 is TGTGCCAGCAGTTCAACTAGCGCCTCCTACAATGAGCAGTTCTTC.

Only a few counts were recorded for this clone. The CDR3 DNA sequence: TGCAGCGTTGAACCCGGGACTAGCGGGATGTTGTATGGGGAGACCCAGTACTTC. Amino acid sequence: CSVEPGTSGMLYGETQYF. The V call is TRBV29-1, the J call TRBJ2-5; 13 nucleotides agree with TRBD2. The junction had 14 bases not matched to a gene; V was cut back by 2 bases and J by 5 bases. Germline CDR1 reads SQVTM; CDR2 reads ANQGSEA. The CDR3 runs 18 residues.

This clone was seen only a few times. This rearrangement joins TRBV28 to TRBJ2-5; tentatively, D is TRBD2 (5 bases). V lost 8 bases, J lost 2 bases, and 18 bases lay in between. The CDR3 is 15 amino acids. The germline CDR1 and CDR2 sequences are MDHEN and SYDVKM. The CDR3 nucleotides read TGTGCCAGCGGGTCGACCGTCCCGGGGCAAGAGACCCAGTACTTC. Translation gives CASGSTVPGQETQYF.

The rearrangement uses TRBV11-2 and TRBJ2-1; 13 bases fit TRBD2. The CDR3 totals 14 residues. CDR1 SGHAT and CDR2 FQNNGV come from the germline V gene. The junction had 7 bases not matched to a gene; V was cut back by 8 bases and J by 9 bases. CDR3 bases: TGTGCCAGCCGACGACTAGCGGGAGGAATTGAGCAGTTCTTC. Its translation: CASRRLAGGIEQFF.

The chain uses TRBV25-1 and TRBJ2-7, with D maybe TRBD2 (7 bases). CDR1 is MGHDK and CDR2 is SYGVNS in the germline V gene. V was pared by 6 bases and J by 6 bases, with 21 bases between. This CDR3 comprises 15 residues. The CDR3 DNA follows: TGTGCCAGCAGCTCCGCGGGGGCTCTCCGTCTCGAGCAGTACTTC. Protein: CASSSAGALRLEQYF.

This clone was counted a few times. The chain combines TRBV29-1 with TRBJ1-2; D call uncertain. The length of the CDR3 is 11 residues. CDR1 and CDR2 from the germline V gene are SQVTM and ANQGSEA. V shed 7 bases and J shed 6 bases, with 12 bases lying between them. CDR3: CSAGGGHGYTF. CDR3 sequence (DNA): TGCAGCGCAGGAGGAGGGCATGGCTACACCTTC.